The entry below gives a single T cell receptor beta chain sequence along with its context. The antigen remains unidentified. The data were obtained in a study of cytomegalovirus exposure and HLA in healthy donors. General study points: In vitro checks showed that three CMV-associated chains really do target CMV antigens.

With 60 Vbeta and 13 Jbeta primers, the PCR was carried out. Using immunoSEQ multiplex PCR, the repertoire was profiled, and TCRdb retains in-frame clones only, with some absent. The sample contains some 120,000 clones, about 74% of which appear only once. Germline V gene sequence: CDR1 MGHRA, CDR2 YSYEKL. The CDR3 length is 17 residues. Trimming pared 1 base from V and 5 bases from J, leaving 20 bases between. This chain uses TRBV4-1 with TRBJ2-5, with D perhaps TRBD2 (6 bases). What was sequenced was PBMCs. The receptor comes from a woman aged 45 to 65 in good health and CMV-seropositive. CDR3 bases: TGCGCCAGCAGCCAAGGCCAAGCCGGAGGGGTGGCGGAGACCCAGTACTTC. Its translation is CASSQGQAGGVAETQYF.